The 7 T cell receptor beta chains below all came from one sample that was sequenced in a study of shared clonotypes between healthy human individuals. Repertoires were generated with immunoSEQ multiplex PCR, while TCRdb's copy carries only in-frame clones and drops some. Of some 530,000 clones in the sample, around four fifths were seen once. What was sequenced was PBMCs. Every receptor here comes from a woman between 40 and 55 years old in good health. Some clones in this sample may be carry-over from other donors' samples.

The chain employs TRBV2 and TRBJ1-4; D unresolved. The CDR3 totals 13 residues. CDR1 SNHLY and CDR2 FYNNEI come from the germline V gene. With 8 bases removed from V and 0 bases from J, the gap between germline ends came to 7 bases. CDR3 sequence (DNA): TGTGCCAGCGCCCGAGCAACTAATGAAAAACTGTTTTTT. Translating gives CASARATNEKLFF.

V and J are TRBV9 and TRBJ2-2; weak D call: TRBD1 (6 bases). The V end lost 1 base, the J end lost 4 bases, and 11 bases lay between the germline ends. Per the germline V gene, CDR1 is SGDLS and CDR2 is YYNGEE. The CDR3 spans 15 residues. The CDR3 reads CASSVTGFGTGELFF. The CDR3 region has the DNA TGTGCCAGCAGCGTAACAGGGTTTGGCACCGGGGAGCTGTTTTTT.

The DNA for the CDR3 is TGTGCCAGCAGTGATCAGGGGTCCGGGGAGCTGTTTTTT. It translates to CASSDQGSGELFF. The chain joins TRBV6-1 to TRBJ2-2, with D possibly TRBD1 on 6 matching bases. Germline lookup yields CDR1 MNHNS and CDR2 SASEGT. Trimming stripped 3 bases from V and 6 bases from J, with 8 bases between. CDR3 length: 13 amino acids.

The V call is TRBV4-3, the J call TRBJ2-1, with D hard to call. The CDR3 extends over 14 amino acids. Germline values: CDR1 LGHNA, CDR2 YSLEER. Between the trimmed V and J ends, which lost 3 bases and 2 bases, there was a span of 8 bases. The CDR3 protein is CASSHGRPYNEQFF. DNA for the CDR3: TGCGCCAGCAGCCATGGGCGGCCCTACAATGAGCAGTTCTTC.

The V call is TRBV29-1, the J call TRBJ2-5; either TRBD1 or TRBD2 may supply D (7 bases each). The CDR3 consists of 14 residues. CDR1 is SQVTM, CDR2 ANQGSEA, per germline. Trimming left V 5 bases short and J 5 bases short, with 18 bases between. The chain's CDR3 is CSVIETGRGETQYF. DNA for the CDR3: TGCAGCGTTATCGAGACAGGGCGGGGGGAGACCCAGTACTTC.

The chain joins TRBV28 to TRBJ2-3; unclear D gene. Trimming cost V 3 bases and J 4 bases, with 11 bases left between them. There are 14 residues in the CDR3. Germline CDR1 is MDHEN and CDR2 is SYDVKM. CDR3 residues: CASSFGSFSDTQYF. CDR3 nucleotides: TGTGCCAGCAGTTTCGGGTCCTTTTCAGATACGCAGTATTTT. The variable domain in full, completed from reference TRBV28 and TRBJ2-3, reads DVKVTQSSRYLVKRTGEKVFLECVQDMDHENMFWYRQDPGLGLRLIYFSYDVKMKEKGDIPEGYSVSREKKERFSLILESASTNQTSMYLCASSFGSFSDTQYFGPGTRLTVL.

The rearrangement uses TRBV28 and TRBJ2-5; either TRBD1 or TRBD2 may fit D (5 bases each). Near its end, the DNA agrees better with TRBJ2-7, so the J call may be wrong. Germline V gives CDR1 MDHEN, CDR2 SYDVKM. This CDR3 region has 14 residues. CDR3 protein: CASRTGTTSYEQYF. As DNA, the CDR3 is TGTGCCAGCAGAACCGGGACCACTTCCTACGAGCAGTACTTC.